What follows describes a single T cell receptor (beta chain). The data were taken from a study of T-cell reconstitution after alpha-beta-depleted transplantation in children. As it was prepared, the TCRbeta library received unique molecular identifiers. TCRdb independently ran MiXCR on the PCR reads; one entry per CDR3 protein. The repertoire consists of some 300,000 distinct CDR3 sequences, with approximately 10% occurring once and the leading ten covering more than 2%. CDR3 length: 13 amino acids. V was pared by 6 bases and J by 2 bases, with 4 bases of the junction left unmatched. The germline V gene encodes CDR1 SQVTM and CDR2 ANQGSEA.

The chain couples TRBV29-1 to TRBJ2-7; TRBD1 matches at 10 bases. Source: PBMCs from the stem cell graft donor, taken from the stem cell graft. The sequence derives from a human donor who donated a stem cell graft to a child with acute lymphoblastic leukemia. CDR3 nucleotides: TGCAGCGTCCTGACAGGGGGCGCCTACGAGCAGTACTTC. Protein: CSVLTGGAYEQYF.